The clone carrying this T cell receptor (beta chain) has a handful of counts. The data stem from a study of Graves' ophthalmopathy and Graves' hyperthyroidism. The study amplified TCR beta CDR3 regions using RNA transcripts. RT-PCR in the first round used HTBI primers; a second-round multiplex PCR followed. MiXCR was run by TCRdb on the multiplex PCR reads, yielding one entry per CDR3 protein. The profile covers around 1.1 million distinct CDR3 sequences, with 35% to 40% appearing a single time and around 10% taken by the ten largest. Trimming cost V 5 bases and J 3 bases, with 12 bases left between them. Germline V lookup: CDR1 SGDLS, CDR2 YYNGEE. The CDR3 covers 14 residues. Researchers turned away patients with other autoimmune diseases, uncontrolled infections, pregnancy or lactation.

Sequenced material: peripheral blood or thyroid tissue (not recorded which). This sequence was found in an adult man with Graves' hyperthyroidism. This chain links TRBV9 with TRBJ1-5; D is unclear. CDR3 amino acids: CASSFRAFNQPQHF. The CDR3 nucleotides read TGTGCCAGCAGTTTCCGGGCCTTCAATCAGCCCCAGCATTTT.